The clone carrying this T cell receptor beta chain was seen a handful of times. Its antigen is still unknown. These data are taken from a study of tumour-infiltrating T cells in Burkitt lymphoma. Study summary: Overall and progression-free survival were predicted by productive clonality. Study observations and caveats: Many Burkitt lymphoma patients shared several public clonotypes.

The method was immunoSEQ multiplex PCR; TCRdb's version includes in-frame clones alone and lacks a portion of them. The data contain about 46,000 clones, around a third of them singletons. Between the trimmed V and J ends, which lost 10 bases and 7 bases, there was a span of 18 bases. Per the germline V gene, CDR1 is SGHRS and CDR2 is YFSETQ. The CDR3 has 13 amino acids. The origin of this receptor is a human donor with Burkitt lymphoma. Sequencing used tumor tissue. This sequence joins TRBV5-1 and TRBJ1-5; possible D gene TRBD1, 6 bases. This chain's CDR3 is CALQRGVRQPQHF. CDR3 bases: TGCGCCCTCCAGAGGGGGGTAAGGCAGCCCCAGCATTTT.